Shown below are 4 T cell receptor beta chains from a single sample sequenced in a study of T cell repertoires in cytomegalovirus infection (dated by TCRdb to between 2019 and 2020). Sequencing was carried out with an Illumina HiSeq 1500. TCRdb reprocessed the public reads (quality trimming at Q25 with fastp, clone calling with MiXCR) and kept in-frame beta chains. Identical CDR3 proteins give one entry, which carries the most common genes and DNA. Present in this sample are roughly 300,000 distinct CDR3 sequences, around 9.5% of which were seen just once. The ten largest clonotypes hold about 4.5% of the sample. The sequenced material came from PBMCs. The receptor set was obtained from a human donor in good health (CMV status not recorded). Some clones in this sample may be carry-over from other donors' samples.

This clonotype showed up many times. The chain joins TRBV7-6 to TRBJ2-6, with 8 bases identical to TRBD1. Germline trimming cut 4 bases from V and 2 bases from J; bases unmatched to any gene: 10. This CDR3 region has 18 residues. The V gene's germline CDR1 is SGHVS and CDR2 FNYEAQ. DNA of the CDR3: TGTGCCAGCAGCTCGAAGCCGACAGGGGCTACTGGGGCCAACGTCCTGACTTTC. This sequence encodes CASSSKPTGATGANVLTF.

This clonotype was counted only a few times. V usage is TRBV7-3 and J usage is TRBJ2-7; D is unresolved. This CDR3 has 17 residues. V was clipped by 2 bases and J by 0 bases, with 17 bases between them. Germline lookup yields CDR1 SGHTA and CDR2 FQGTGA. The CDR3 sequence: CASSLYPPDSSSYEQYF. CDR3 DNA: TGTGCCAGCAGCTTATACCCCCCCGACTCGAGCTCCTACGAGCAGTACTTC.

The chain couples TRBV6-2 or TRBV6-3 to TRBJ2-1, with 9 bases matching TRBD2. Germline loops: CDR1 MNHEY, CDR2 SVGEGT. Trimming cost V 4 bases and J 4 bases; bases outside gene matches: 8. CDR3 length equals 16 residues. The CDR3 region is CASSFLSGGLYNEQFF. CDR3 bases: TGTGCCAGCAGTTTCTTAAGCGGGGGGCTTTACAATGAGCAGTTCTTC.

The chain has TRBV7-9 and TRBJ2-3; D is perhaps TRBD2 (5 bases). The CDR3 length is 13 residues. The germline V gene has CDR1 SEHNR and CDR2 FQNEAQ (reference sequence). V lost 3 bases to trimming and J lost 2 bases, with 6 bases between them. The CDR3 here is CASSFDYTDTQYF. CDR3 DNA sequence: TGTGCCAGCAGCTTCGACTACACAGATACGCAGTATTTT. The complete variable domain, with remaining parts taken from reference TRBV7-9 and TRBJ2-3, reads DTGVSQNPRHKITKRGQNVTFRCDPISEHNRLYWYRQTLGQGPEFLTYFQNEAQLEKSRLLSDRFSAERPKGSFSTLEIQRTEQGDSAMYLCASSFDYTDTQYFGPGTRLTVL.